These 24 T cell receptor beta chains share one sample of origin, sequenced in a study of T cell changes during pregnancy in multiple sclerosis. Clones were read by immunoSEQ multiplex PCR, and TCRdb kept only the in-frame ones, dropping some. The sample lists some 96,000 clones; about 92% were seen once. The sequences come from peripheral blood, collected after pregnancy. The receptor source for this set is a female donor with multiple sclerosis, enrolled in a pregnancy study.

This clone was observed a single time. The chain joins TRBV15 to TRBJ2-5; TRBD1 aligns across 9 bases. J was trimmed by 5 bases and V by 3 bases; bases with no gene match: 7. CDR1 is LNHNV and CDR2 is YYDKDF in the germline V gene (reference sequence). This CDR3 contains 15 residues. As DNA, the CDR3 is TGTGCCACCAGCAGGACCGGACAGGGGTGGGAGACCCAGTACTTC. The encoded protein is CATSRTGQGWETQYF.

V usage is TRBV7-9 and J usage is TRBJ2-3; no definite D call. Germline loops: CDR1 SEHNR, CDR2 FQNEAQ (reference sequence). The CDR3 consists of 11 residues. Deletions cut 5 bases from V and 14 bases from J, with 14 bases between. CDR3 region: CASSPLLATYF. For the CDR3, the DNA is TGTGCCAGCAGCCCCCTCCTGGCCACGTATTTT.

The chain couples TRBV7-8 to TRBJ2-1; maybe TRBD2 (6 bases). The CDR3 is 17 amino acids. Germline V CDR1 and CDR2: SGHVS, FQNEAQ. Trimming pared 5 bases from V and 4 bases from J, leaving 21 bases between. The CDR3 spells CASSPRVGAAGYNEQFF. The CDR3 coding sequence is TGTGCCAGCAGCCCCCGGGTTGGCGCTGCGGGGTACAATGAGCAGTTCTTC.

This clone occurred once. CDR3 coding DNA: TGTGCCAGCAGCCGAACGGACGGGAAACGCACAGATACGCAGTATTTT. Its protein product is CASSRTDGKRTDTQYF. The rearrangement joins TRBV4-2 to TRBJ2-3; possibly TRBD2 for D (5 bases). Trimming shortened V by 4 bases and J by 1 base, and 15 bases separated the two germline ends. This CDR3 region has 16 residues. Germline V gene sequence: CDR1 LGHNA, CDR2 YNFKEQ.

This clone has just a few counts. The chain combines TRBV19 with TRBJ1-5; D is ambiguous. V was trimmed by 3 bases and J by 1 base, leaving 10 bases between them. This CDR3 is built from 15 residues. Germline CDR1 LNHDA, CDR2 SQIVND (reference sequence). In nucleotides, the CDR3 is TGTGCCAGTAGTATGGATGGCGGGAGCAATCAGCCCCAGCATTTT. As protein: CASSMDGGSNQPQHF.

The chain couples TRBV28 to TRBJ2-3; 8 nucleotides agree with TRBD1. J gave up 4 bases and V 3 bases, and 3 bases lay outside the gene matches. The CDR3 length is 14 residues. Germline assignment: CDR1 MDHEN and CDR2 SYDVKM. The CDR3 DNA follows: TGTGCCAGCAGTTTTGCAGGGGGCGCAGATACGCAGTATTTT. It is translated as CASSFAGGADTQYF.

The chain combines TRBV30 with TRBJ1-1; possible D gene TRBD1, 5 bases. V was clipped by 0 bases and J by 1 base, with 9 bases between them. Germline CDR1 GTSNPN, CDR2 SVGIG (reference sequence). CDR3 size: 14 residues. The DNA for the CDR3 is TGTGCCTGGAGTGTACTGACAGCGAACACTGAAGCTTTCTTT. This translates into CAWSVLTANTEAFF.

The rearrangement joins TRBV28 to TRBJ1-2, with TRBD1 matching over 10 bases. Germline lookup yields CDR1 MDHEN and CDR2 SYDVKM. The J segment lost 4 bases and the V segment lost 10 bases, leaving 6 bases of the junction unmatched. This CDR3 has 13 residues. CDR3 residues: CATMTGGGYGYTF. As DNA, the CDR3 is TGTGCCACCATGACAGGGGGCGGCTATGGCTACACCTTC.

The rearrangement uses TRBV9 and TRBJ2-3; 8 bases line up with TRBD2. Germline CDR1 reads SGDLS; CDR2 reads YYNGEE. The V gene end was trimmed by 0 bases and the J gene end by 5 bases; junction bases not matched to a gene: 5. CDR3 length: 15 residues. CDR3 DNA sequence: TGTGCCAGCAGCGTAGCGGGGGGGCATGGAGATACGCAGTATTTT. Translated, it gives CASSVAGGHGDTQYF.

The chain employs TRBV5-1 and TRBJ2-7; 10 bases are shared with TRBD2. J lost 3 bases, V lost 3 bases, and 3 bases had no gene match. Germline V lookup: CDR1 SGHRS, CDR2 YFSETQ. CDR3 length: 14 amino acids. CDR3 bases: TGCGCCAGCAGCTGGACTAGCGGAAACTACGAGCAGTACTTC. The encoded protein is CASSWTSGNYEQYF.

The chain employs TRBV6-6 and TRBJ1-5; unclear D gene. V was shortened by 5 bases and J by 0 bases, with 8 bases between the two germline ends. Germline CDR1 and CDR2: MNHNY and SVGAGI (reference sequence). This CDR3 region has 14 residues. The CDR3 region is CASSPSSSNQPQHF. CDR3 sequence (DNA): TGTGCCAGCAGTCCCTCGAGTAGCAATCAGCCCCAGCATTTT.

The V call is TRBV2, the J call TRBJ1-6, with D possibly matching TRBD1 (6 bases). Trimming pared 6 bases from V and 7 bases from J, leaving 16 bases between. Germline CDR1 SNHLY, CDR2 FYNNEI. The CDR3 has 15 amino acids. As DNA, the CDR3 is TGTGCCAGCAGCCCCGGACAGTTGGGCAATTCACCCCTCCACTTT. Translating gives CASSPGQLGNSPLHF. The full variable domain, its missing parts supplied by reference TRBV2 and TRBJ1-6, is EPEVTQTPSHQVTQMGQEVILRCVPISNHLYFYWYRQILGQKVEFLVSFYNNEISEKSEIFDDQFSVERPDGSNFTLKIRSTKLEDSAMYFCASSPGQLGNSPLHFGNGTRLTVT.

CDR3 amino acids: CASSKAGLPYEQYF. The CDR3, as DNA: TGTGCCAGTAGTAAGGCGGGACTGCCCTACGAGCAGTACTTC. This chain links TRBV19 with TRBJ2-7; D may be TRBD2 (6 bases). This CDR3 contains 14 residues. The germline V and J ends were trimmed by 4 bases and 2 bases, with 12 bases remaining between them. Looked up from germline, CDR1 is LNHDA and CDR2 is SQIVND (reference sequence). Filled out from reference TRBV19 and TRBJ2-7, the complete variable domain reads DGGITQSPKYLFRKEGQNVTLSCEQNLNHDAMYWYRQDPGQGLRLIYYSQIVNDFQKGDIAEGYSVSREKKESFPLTVTSAQKNPTAFYLCASSKAGLPYEQYFGPGTRLTVT.

The V and J genes are TRBV2 and TRBJ2-5, with D perhaps TRBD1 (6 bases). In germline, CDR1 is SNHLY, CDR2 FYNNEI. CDR3 length equals 14 residues. V gave up 6 bases and J gave up 2 bases, with 13 bases separating them. CDR3 DNA: TGTGCCAGCAGAGGGGGACATGTACAAGAGACCCAGTACTTC. Protein: CASRGGHVQETQYF.

This chain connects TRBV6-6 to TRBJ1-1, with D possibly TRBD1 on 5 matching bases. Germline V CDR1 and CDR2: MNHNY, SVGAGI (reference sequence). Trimming took 2 bases from V and 2 from J, leaving 6 bases between them. The CDR3 consists of 13 residues. Here the CDR3 DNA reads TGTGCCAGCAGTTACGACAGAAACACTGAAGCTTTCTTT. This translates into CASSYDRNTEAFF.

The V and J genes are TRBV6-6 and TRBJ1-4, with D hard to call. V was trimmed by 3 bases and J by 4 bases, leaving 9 bases between them. This CDR3 is 14 amino acids long. Germline assignment: CDR1 MNHNY and CDR2 SVGAGI (reference sequence). The CDR3: CASSYGIVNEKLFF. Written as DNA, the CDR3 is TGTGCCAGCAGTTATGGTATAGTTAATGAAAAACTGTTTTTT.

The rearrangement links TRBV2 to TRBJ2-2; D remains unclear. Germline CDR1 reads SNHLY; CDR2 reads FYNNEI. The CDR3 consists of 14 residues. Trimming shortened V by 6 bases and J by 2 bases, and 10 bases separated the two germline ends. This CDR3 is CASRGSINTGELFF. CDR3 sequence (DNA): TGTGCCAGCAGGGGTAGCATTAACACCGGGGAGCTGTTTTTT.

The chain has TRBV4-2 and TRBJ1-5, with 7 bases that match TRBD1. The ends lost 0 bases at V and 9 bases at J; junction bases unmatched: 5. The CDR3 is 14 residues long. Looked up from germline, CDR1 is LGHNA and CDR2 is YNFKEQ. The CDR3: CASSQDMTGLPQHF. The CDR3 bases are TGTGCCAGCAGCCAAGATATGACAGGGCTGCCCCAGCATTTT.

The chain couples TRBV7-8 to TRBJ2-1, with D hard to call. V gave up 1 base and J gave up 5 bases, with 6 bases separating them. This CDR3 comprises 13 residues. Germline CDR1 is SGHVS and CDR2 is FQNEAQ. CDR3 residues: CASSLVTDNEQFF. The DNA of the CDR3 is TGTGCCAGCAGCTTAGTTACGGACAATGAGCAGTTCTTC.

The chain carries TRBV12-5 and TRBJ1-2; 9 bases agree with TRBD1. Germline CDR1 and CDR2: LGHNT and FRNRAP. V was clipped by 0 bases and J by 0 bases; unmatched bases: 8. The CDR3 is made up of 18 amino acids. The CDR3 DNA sequence: TGTGCTAGTGGTTTGGTACTAGGACAGGGGAGTACTAACTATGGCTACACCTTC. Translating it yields CASGLVLGQGSTNYGYTF.

The J gene is TRBJ2-7, the V gene TRBV10-3, with 9 positions matching TRBD2. After removal of 6 bases from V and 6 bases from J, the junction contained 9 bases not matched to a gene. Germline V gene lookup returns CDR1 ENHRY and CDR2 SYGVKD. The CDR3 totals 14 residues. The CDR3 nucleotides read TGTGCCATCAGCCTGGGACTAGCCGACGGCGAGCAGTACTTC. Its translation is CAISLGLADGEQYF.

The chain employs TRBV29-1 and TRBJ1-1; D uncertain. V shed 4 bases and J shed 0 bases, with 12 bases lying between them. The CDR3 spans 14 residues. Germline assignment: CDR1 SQVTM and CDR2 ANQGSEA. The CDR3 nucleotides are TGCAGCGTTGTCTTCAATTACATGAACACTGAAGCTTTCTTT. It codes for CSVVFNYMNTEAFF. The full variable domain, its missing parts supplied by reference TRBV29-1 and TRBJ1-1, is SAVISQKPSRDICQRGTSLTIQCQVDSQVTMMFWYRQQPGQSLTLIATANQGSEATYESGFVIDKFPISRPNLTFSTLTVSNMSPEDSSIYLCSVVFNYMNTEAFFGQGTRLTVV.

The rearrangement joins TRBV28 to TRBJ2-6, with no clear D. V gave up 5 bases and J gave up 1 base, with 9 bases separating them. The CDR3 totals 15 residues. Germline lookup yields CDR1 MDHEN and CDR2 SYDVKM. The CDR3 region has the DNA TGTGCCAGCAGTATTCAGGTGTCTGGGGCCAACGTCCTGACTTTC. It is translated as CASSIQVSGANVLTF.

The J gene is TRBJ1-1, the V gene TRBV4-3, with D possibly TRBD1 on 5 matching bases. This CDR3 spans 17 amino acids. The V end lost 0 bases, the J end lost 0 bases, and 14 bases lay between the germline ends. Per germline, CDR1 LGHNA and CDR2 YSLEER. As DNA, the CDR3 is TGCGCCAGCAGCCAAGATGTAGGGGTCATTATGAACACTGAAGCTTTCTTT. Translation gives CASSQDVGVIMNTEAFF.